The rows below give T cell receptor beta chains drawn from one sample of a study of blood T cells in healthy people across ages. TCRdb recomputed calls from the 5' RACE reads with MiXCR, one row per CDR3 protein. The table shows some 940,000 distinct CDR3 sequences, with about 28% occurring only once. In addition, the sample was reused for a study of T cells of mothers and their children.

The material sequenced was blood. These receptors were taken from a woman aged 35 to 49 in good health. Both conserved end residues are trimmed from each CDR3. Each record gives: clone size, V gene, CDR3 protein. Clone size is stated in some rows and not others, as once, few, many or a class when expanded.

>.|TRBV27
ASSPAPGQGAGELF
>many|TRBV7-9
ASSLAQGSYNEQF
>few|TRBV12-3/TRBV12-4
ASSLEFRRDRGYRSANEKLF
>.|TRBV28
ASRGGRTGYT
>few|TRBV28
ASKGSLNEKLF
>.|TRBV3-1
ASSQAAATQETQY
>.|TRBV20-1
SARGGLSTRQPQH
>.|TRBV5-1
ASSSIIGGPDTQY
>.|TRBV6-2/TRBV6-3
ASSAGWMAEAF
>.|TRBV10-2
ARPRVGQY
>.|TRBV20-1
SAAAGQGIGNEQF
>many|TRBV18
ASSPRLAQGTDTQY
>.|TRBV2
ACSRGGGAQETQY
>.|TRBV28
ASSPAHSNYGYT
>few|TRBV5-1
ASSLGASGVTDTQY
>.|TRBV28
ASSLSIGNQPQH
>few|TRBV7-6
ASSLHHPGLAGYNEQF
>few|TRBV4-3
ASSQNQGAFYGYT
>many|TRBV11-2
ASSRTGAYGYT
>.|TRBV7-8
ASSLPDGTEAF
>medium-sized|TRBV7-2
ASSLGPSSHEQY
>.|TRBV2
ASRSVLGGNEQF
>.|TRBV12-5
ASAPDVGQETQY
>.|TRBV5-1
ASSLRDRIYNEQF
>few|TRBV29-1
SASDRVGYGYT
>few|TRBV7-6
ASRGQLSGELF
>.|TRBV6-6
ASRPGQGGQYGYT
>many|TRBV14
ASSQGHGETQY
>.|TRBV12-3/TRBV12-4
ASRPPMNTEAF
>many|TRBV6-5
ASSYSTSEETQY
>few|TRBV7-2
ASSLDFTLGETQY
>few|TRBV5-1
ASSFEQNSYNEQF
>few|TRBV6-5
ASSYQSPGRGGNYGYT
>many|TRBV12-3/TRBV12-4
ASSLGGQGKLF
>.|TRBV3-1
ASSQARSGYT
>.|TRBV5-1
ASSLAPESDTQY
>many|TRBV27
ASSPSGSSSYNEQF
>many|TRBV28
ASSLPRRNEQF
>many|TRBV6-5
ASSYSRETQY
>.|TRBV5-5
ASSWGQTMNTEAF
>.|TRBV29-1
SIALTGDYGYT
>few|TRBV7-9
ASSLTRYEAF
>.|TRBV20-1
SAFRGGVRSNQPQH
>many|TRBV7-2
ASSFRDRGRLSDTQY
>.|TRBV12-3/TRBV12-4
ASSPSGRGENEQF
>.|TRBV7-9
ASSALWSGQGNYKQY
>few|TRBV5-1
ASSLVATGELF
>few|TRBV6-6
ASGSGTVMNTEAF
>few|TRBV9
ASSEGPRAPDNEQF
>.|TRBV30
ASRPALYNEQF
>.|TRBV20-1
SARELTGNTEAF
>few|TRBV2
ASSTGRAQETQY
>few|TRBV7-2
ASNPTGGLEMYGYT
>.|TRBV6-5
ASSAGGDRYGYT